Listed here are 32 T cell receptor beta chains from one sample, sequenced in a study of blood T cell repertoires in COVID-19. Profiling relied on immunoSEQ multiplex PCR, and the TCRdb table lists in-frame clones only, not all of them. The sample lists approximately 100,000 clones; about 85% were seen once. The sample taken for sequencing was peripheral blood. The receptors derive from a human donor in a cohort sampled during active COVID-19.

The CDR3 region has the DNA TGTGCCATCAGTGGGGGGGAGGTGCCCCAGCATTTT. It codes for CAISGGEVPQHF. V and J are TRBV10-3 and TRBJ1-5; maybe TRBD1 (5 bases). This CDR3 comprises 12 residues. V lost 4 bases to trimming and J lost 9 bases, with 10 bases between them. Germline CDR1 reads ENHRY; CDR2 reads SYGVKD.

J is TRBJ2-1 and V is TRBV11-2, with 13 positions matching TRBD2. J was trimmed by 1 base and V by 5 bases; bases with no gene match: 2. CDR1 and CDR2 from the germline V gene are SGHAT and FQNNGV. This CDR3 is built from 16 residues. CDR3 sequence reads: CASSPTSGRSYNEQFF. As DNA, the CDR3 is TGTGCCAGCAGCCCGACTAGCGGGAGGTCCTACAATGAGCAGTTCTTC.

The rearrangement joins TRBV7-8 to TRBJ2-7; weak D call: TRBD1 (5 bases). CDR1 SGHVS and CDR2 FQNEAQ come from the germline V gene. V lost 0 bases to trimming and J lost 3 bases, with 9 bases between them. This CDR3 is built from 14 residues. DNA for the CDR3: TGTGCCAGCAGCTTAGCGGCAGGGTTCTACGAGCAGTACTTC. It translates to CASSLAAGFYEQYF.

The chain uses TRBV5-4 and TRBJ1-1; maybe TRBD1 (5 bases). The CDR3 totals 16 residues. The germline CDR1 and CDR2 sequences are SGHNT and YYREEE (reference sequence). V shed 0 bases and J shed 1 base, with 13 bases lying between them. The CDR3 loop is CASSLGQGGTNTEAFF. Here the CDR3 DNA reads TGTGCCAGCAGCTTGGGCCAGGGAGGAACGAACACTGAAGCTTTCTTT. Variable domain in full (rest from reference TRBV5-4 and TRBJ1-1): ETGVTQSPTHLIKTRGQQVTLRCSSQSGHNTVSWYQQALGQGPQFIFQYYREEENGRGNFPPRFSGLQFPNYSSELNVNALELDDSALYLCASSLGQGGTNTEAFFGQGTRLTVV.

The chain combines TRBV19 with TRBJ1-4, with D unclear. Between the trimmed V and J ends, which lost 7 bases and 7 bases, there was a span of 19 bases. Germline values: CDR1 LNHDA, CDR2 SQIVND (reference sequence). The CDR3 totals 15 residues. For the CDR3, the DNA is TGTGCCAGTAAGGTTGGCCCTCCGGAGGGTGAAAAACTGTTTTTT. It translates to CASKVGPPEGEKLFF. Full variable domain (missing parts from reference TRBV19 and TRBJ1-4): DGGITQSPKYLFRKEGQNVTLSCEQNLNHDAMYWYRQDPGQGLRLIYYSQIVNDFQKGDIAEGYSVSREKKESFPLTVTSAQKNPTAFYLCASKVGPPEGEKLFFGSGTQLSVL.

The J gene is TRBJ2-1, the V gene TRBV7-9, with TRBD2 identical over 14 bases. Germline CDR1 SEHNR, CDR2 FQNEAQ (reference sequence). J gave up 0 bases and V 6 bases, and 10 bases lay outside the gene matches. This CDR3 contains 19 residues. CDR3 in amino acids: CASRAAGTSGSSSYNEQFF. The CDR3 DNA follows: TGTGCCAGCAGAGCCGCCGGGACTAGCGGGAGTAGCTCCTACAATGAGCAGTTCTTC.

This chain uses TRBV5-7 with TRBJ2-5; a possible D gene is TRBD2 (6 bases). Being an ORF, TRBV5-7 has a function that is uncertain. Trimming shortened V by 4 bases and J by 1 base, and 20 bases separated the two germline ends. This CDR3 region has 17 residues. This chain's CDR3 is CASSLWDSRFTQETQYF. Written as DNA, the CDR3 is TGTGCCAGCAGCCTATGGGACTCGCGATTTACCCAAGAGACCCAGTACTTC.

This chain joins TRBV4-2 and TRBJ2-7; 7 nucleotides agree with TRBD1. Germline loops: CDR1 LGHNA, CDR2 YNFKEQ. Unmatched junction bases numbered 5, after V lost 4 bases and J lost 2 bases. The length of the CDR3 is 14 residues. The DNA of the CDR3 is TGTGCCAGCAGCCGAGGCAGGGGGACCTACGAGCAGTACTTC. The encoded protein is CASSRGRGTYEQYF.

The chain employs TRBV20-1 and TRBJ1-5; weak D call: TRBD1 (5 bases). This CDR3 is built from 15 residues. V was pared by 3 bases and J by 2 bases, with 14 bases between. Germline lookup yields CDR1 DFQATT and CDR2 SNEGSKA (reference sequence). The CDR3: CSASHQGLRNQPQHF. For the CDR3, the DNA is TGCAGTGCTAGTCACCAGGGTTTGCGCAATCAGCCCCAGCATTTT.

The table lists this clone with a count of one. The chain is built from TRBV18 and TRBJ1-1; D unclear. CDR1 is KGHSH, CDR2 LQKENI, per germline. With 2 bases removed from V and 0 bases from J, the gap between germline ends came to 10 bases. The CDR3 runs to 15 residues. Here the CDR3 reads CASSPVSIVNTEAFF. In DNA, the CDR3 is TGTGCCAGCTCACCAGTTTCCATAGTGAACACTGAAGCTTTCTTT.

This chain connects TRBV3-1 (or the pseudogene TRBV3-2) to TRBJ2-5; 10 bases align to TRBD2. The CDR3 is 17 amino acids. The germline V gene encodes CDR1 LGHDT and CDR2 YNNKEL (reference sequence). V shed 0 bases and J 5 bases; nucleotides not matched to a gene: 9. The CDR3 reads CASSQEEAGGPGETQYF. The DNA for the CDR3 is TGTGCCAGCAGCCAAGAAGAAGCGGGGGGGCCGGGGGAGACCCAGTACTTC.

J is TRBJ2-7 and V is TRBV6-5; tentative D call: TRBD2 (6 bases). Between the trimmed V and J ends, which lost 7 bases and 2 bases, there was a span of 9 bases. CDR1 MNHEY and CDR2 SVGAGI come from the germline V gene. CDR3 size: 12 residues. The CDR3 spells CASMGGTYEQYF. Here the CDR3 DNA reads TGTGCCAGCATGGGCGGGACCTACGAGCAGTACTTC.

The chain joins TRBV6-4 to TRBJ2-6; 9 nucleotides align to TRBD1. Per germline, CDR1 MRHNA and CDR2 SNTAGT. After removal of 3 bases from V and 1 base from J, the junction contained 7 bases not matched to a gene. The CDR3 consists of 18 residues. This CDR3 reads CASSESRDRESGANVLTF. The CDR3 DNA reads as TGTGCCAGCAGTGAAAGCCGGGACAGGGAATCTGGGGCCAACGTCCTGACTTTC.

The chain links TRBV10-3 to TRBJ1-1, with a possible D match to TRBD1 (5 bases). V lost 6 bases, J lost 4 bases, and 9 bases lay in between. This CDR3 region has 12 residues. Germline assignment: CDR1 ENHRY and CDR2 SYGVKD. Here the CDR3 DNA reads TGTGCCATCAGAGAAGGGGCCACTGAAGCTTTCTTT. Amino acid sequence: CAIREGATEAFF.

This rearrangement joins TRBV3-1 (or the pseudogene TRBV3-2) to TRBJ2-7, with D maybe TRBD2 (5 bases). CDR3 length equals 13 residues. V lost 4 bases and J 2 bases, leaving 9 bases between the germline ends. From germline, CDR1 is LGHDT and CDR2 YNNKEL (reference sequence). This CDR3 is CASSPSGTYEQYF. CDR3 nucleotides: TGTGCCAGCAGCCCGTCGGGAACCTACGAGCAGTACTTC.

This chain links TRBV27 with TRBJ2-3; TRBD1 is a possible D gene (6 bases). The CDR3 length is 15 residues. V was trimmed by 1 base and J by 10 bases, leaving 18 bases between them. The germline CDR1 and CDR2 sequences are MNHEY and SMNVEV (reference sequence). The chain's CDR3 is CASSLLGQTAGAQYF. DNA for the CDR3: TGTGCCAGCAGTTTATTAGGACAGACCGCCGGGGCGCAGTATTTT.

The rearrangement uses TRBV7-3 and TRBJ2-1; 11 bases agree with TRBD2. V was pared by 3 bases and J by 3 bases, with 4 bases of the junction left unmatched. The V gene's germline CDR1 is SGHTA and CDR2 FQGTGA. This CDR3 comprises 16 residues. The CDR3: CASSFPSGGHYNEQFF. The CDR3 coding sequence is TGTGCCAGCAGCTTCCCTAGCGGGGGGCACTACAATGAGCAGTTCTTC.

The CDR3 loop reads CASSEISGRTRETQYF. The CDR3 bases are TGTGCCAGCAGCGAAATTAGCGGGAGAACAAGGGAGACCCAGTACTTC. The chain has TRBV11-2 and TRBJ2-5, with TRBD2 matching 9 bases. Germline CDR1 SGHAT, CDR2 FQNNGV. V dropped 5 bases and J dropped 5; count of bases not matched to a gene: 12. This CDR3 is 16 amino acids long.

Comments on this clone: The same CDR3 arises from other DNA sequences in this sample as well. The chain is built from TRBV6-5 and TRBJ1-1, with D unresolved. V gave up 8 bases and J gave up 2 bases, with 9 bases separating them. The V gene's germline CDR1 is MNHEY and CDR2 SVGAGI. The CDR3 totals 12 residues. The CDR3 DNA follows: TGTGCCAGCGGTCGGGGTAACACTGAAGCTTTCTTT. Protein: CASGRGNTEAFF.

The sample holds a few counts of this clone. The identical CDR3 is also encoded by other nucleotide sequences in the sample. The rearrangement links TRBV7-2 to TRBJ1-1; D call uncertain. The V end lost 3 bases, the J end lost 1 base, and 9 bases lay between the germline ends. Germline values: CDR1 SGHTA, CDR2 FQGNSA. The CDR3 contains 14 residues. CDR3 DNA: TGTGCCAGCAGCTTGGTCTATCGGAACACTGAAGCTTTCTTT. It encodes CASSLVYRNTEAFF. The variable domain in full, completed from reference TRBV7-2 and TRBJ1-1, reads GAGVSQSPSNKVTEKGKDVELRCDPISGHTALYWYRQSLGQGLEFLIYFQGNSAPDKSGLPSDRFSAERTGGSVSTLTIQRTQQEDSAVYLCASSLVYRNTEAFFGQGTRLTVV.

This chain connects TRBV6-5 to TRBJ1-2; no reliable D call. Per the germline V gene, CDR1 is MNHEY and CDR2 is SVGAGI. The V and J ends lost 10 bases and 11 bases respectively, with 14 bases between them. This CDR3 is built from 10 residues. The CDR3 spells CATYRLDYTF. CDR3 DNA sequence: TGTGCCACCTACCGACTAGATTACACCTTC.

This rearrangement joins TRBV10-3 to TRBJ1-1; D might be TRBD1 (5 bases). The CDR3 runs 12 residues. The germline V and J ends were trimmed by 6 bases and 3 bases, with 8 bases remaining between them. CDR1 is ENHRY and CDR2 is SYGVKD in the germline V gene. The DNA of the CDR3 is TGTGCCATCAGGCGGGGGGACACTGAAGCTTTCTTT. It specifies CAIRRGDTEAFF.

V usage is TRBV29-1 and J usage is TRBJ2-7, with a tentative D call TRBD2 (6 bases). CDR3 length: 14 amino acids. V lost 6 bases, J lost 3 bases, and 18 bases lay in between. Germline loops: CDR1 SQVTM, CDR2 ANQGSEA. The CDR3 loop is CSVGPAGPNYEQYF. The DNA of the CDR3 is TGCAGCGTGGGACCAGCGGGTCCAAACTACGAGCAGTACTTC.

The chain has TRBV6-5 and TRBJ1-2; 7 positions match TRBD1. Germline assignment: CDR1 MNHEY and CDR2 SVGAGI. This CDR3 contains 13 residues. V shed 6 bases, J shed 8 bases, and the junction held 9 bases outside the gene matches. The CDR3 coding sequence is TGTGCCAGCAGGCCTACCCACAGGGGAGGCTACACCTTC. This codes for CASRPTHRGGYTF.

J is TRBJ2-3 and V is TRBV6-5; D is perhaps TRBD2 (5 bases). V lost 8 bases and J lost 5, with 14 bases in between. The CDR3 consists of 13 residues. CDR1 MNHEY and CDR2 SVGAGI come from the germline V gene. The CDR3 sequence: CASVGLSGDTQYF. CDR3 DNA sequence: TGTGCCAGCGTCGGACTCTCGGGAGATACGCAGTATTTT.

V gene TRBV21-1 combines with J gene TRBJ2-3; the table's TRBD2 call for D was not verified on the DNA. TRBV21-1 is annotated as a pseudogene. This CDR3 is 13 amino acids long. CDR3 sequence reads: CASSKVGDCGQYF. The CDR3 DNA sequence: TGTGCCAGCAGCAAAGTGGGGGACTGTGGGCAGTATTTT.

The CDR3: CASSFHNYGYTF. DNA for the CDR3: TGTGCCAGCAGCTTCCATAACTATGGCTACACCTTC. The chain combines TRBV11-2 with TRBJ1-2, with D unresolved. Deletions cut 3 bases from V and 1 base from J, with 3 bases between. The V gene's germline CDR1 is SGHAT and CDR2 FQNNGV. This CDR3 region has 12 residues.

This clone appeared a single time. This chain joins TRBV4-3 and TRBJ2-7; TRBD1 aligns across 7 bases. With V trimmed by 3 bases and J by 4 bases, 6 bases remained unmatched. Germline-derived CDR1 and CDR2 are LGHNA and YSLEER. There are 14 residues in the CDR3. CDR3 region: CASSQDKQGYEQYF. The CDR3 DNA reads TGCGCCAGCAGCCAGGACAAACAGGGGTACGAGCAGTACTTC.

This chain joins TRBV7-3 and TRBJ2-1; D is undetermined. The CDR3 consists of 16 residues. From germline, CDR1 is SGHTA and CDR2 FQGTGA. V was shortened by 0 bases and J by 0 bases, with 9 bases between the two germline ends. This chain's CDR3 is CASSLTGPNSYNEQFF. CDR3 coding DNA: TGTGCCAGCAGCTTAACGGGCCCGAACTCCTACAATGAGCAGTTCTTC.

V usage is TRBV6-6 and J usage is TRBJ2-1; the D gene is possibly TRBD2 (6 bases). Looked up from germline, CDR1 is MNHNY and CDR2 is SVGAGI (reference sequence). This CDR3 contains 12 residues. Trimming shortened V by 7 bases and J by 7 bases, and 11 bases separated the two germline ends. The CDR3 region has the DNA TGTGCCAGCACCTACCGGGGGAATGAGCAGTTCTTC. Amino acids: CASTYRGNEQFF.

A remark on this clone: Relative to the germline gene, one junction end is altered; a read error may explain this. CDR3 bases: TGCGCCAGCAAACCGGGTCCCCTTAATTCACCCCCCCACTTT. Translating gives CASKPGPLNSPPHF. J is TRBJ1-6 and V is TRBV4-1; D remains unclear. The CDR3 runs 14 residues. Germline V CDR1 and CDR2: MGHRA, YSYEKL.

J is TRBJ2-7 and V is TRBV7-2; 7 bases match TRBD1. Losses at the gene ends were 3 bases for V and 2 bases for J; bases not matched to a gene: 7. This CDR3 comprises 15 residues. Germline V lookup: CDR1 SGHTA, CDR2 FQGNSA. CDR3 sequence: CASSLSSQGAYEQYF. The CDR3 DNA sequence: TGTGCCAGCAGCTTGTCTTCCCAGGGGGCCTACGAGCAGTACTTC.